Each of the 26 T cell receptor beta chains below was sequenced from the same sample in a study of blood T cell repertoires in COVID-19. Assay: immunoSEQ multiplex PCR; the TCRdb copy retains only in-frame clones and omits some. This table holds 130,000 to 150,000 clones, just under 90% found once. Sequencing was done on a sample of peripheral blood. These receptor sequences come from a woman in her thirties or forties with acute or convalescent COVID-19.

V is TRBV24-1 and J is TRBJ2-7; TRBD1 matches 10 bases. The trim removed 4 bases at V and 3 bases at J, leaving 5 bases unmatched. The CDR3 consists of 15 residues. From germline, CDR1 is KGHDR and CDR2 SFDVKD. The CDR3: CATSDNRDRGYEQYF. The DNA of the CDR3 is TGTGCCACCAGTGACAACCGGGACAGGGGCTACGAGCAGTACTTC.

This clone appeared once. The CDR3 loop reads CASSFDRAGEQYF. CDR3 nucleotides: TGTGCCAGCAGTTTTGACAGGGCGGGCGAGCAGTACTTC. The V gene is TRBV28, the J gene TRBJ2-7, with 7 positions matching TRBD1. V was clipped by 3 bases and J by 6 bases; unmatched bases: 5. CDR1 is MDHEN, CDR2 SYDVKM, per germline. This CDR3 region has 13 residues.

The CDR3 nucleotides are TGTGCCACAGGACAGGCCTATAGCAATCAGCCCCAGCATTTT. Its translation is CATGQAYSNQPQHF. The chain couples TRBV19 to TRBJ1-5; 7 positions agree with TRBD1. V trimming: 10 bases; J trimming: 0 bases; junction bases outside the gene matches: 6. The CDR3 has 14 residues. Per germline, CDR1 LNHDA and CDR2 SQIVND (reference sequence).

In the case of this clone: Other DNA sequences in the same sample also yield this CDR3. The chain recombines TRBV7-3 with TRBJ2-2; 8 positions agree with TRBD2. This CDR3 contains 15 residues. Germline values: CDR1 SGHTA, CDR2 FQGTGA. V trimming: 2 bases; J trimming: 1 base; junction bases outside the gene matches: 0. In DNA form, the CDR3 reads TGTGCCAGCAGCTTAGCGGGGGGGAACACCGGGGAGCTGTTTTTT. Translation: CASSLAGGNTGELFF.

This clone was picked up a small number of times. The CDR3: CASSTGQANTGELFF. CDR3 coding DNA: TGTGCCAGCAGCACGGGACAGGCGAACACCGGGGAGCTGTTTTTT. J is TRBJ2-2 and V is TRBV5-6; TRBD1 matches 8 bases. The V gene's germline CDR1 is SGHDT and CDR2 YYEEEE. Trimming took 4 bases from V and 0 from J; bases not matched to a gene: 2. CDR3 size: 15 residues.

The CDR3 nucleotides are TGTGCCTGGTCCGGGGGTGAGCGGGGGAGATACGAGCAGTACTTC. Its protein product is CAWSGGERGRYEQYF. The V and J genes are TRBV30 and TRBJ2-7, with 8 bases aligning to TRBD2. The germline V gene has CDR1 GTSNPN and CDR2 SVGIG (reference sequence). Germline trimming cut 5 bases from V and 4 bases from J; bases unmatched to any gene: 13. This CDR3 is 15 amino acids long.

This clone was counted once. The V call is TRBV6-4, the J call TRBJ1-2; no definite D call. This CDR3 contains 17 residues. Germline V CDR1 and CDR2: MRHNA, SNTAGT. V lost 3 bases and J 0 bases, leaving 17 bases between the germline ends. The CDR3: CASSEVRGSGANYGYTF. CDR3 sequence (DNA): TGTGCCAGCAGTGAGGTAAGAGGGAGCGGAGCTAACTATGGCTACACCTTC.

This clone was found once. The chain recombines TRBV18 with TRBJ2-4; D might be TRBD2 (6 bases). The V end was cut by 0 bases, the J end by 0 bases, with 18 bases between. The germline gives CDR1 KGHSH, CDR2 LQKENI. The CDR3 totals 19 residues. CDR3 coding DNA: TGTGCCAGCTCACCACCGGTTTGGACGGACTACTTAGCCAAAAACATTCAGTACTTC. Translation gives CASSPPVWTDYLAKNIQYF.

A single count supports this clone. The chain links TRBV7-6 to TRBJ2-1; D is possibly TRBD2 (7 bases). This CDR3 contains 15 residues. Germline values: CDR1 SGHVS, CDR2 FNYEAQ. Trimming stripped 1 base from V and 6 bases from J, with 13 bases between. The CDR3 DNA follows: TGTGCCAGCAGCTTAGAGGGGGGGCCCCTCAATGAGCAGTTCTTC. Its protein product is CASSLEGGPLNEQFF.

This clone was observed a handful of times. The chain joins TRBV10-3 to TRBJ1-2; D is unclear. Germline V CDR1 and CDR2: ENHRY, SYGVKD. This CDR3 is built from 13 residues. V gave up 6 bases and J gave up 2 bases, with 10 bases separating them. The CDR3 region is CAIRDGLNYGYTF. The CDR3 DNA reads TGTGCCATCAGAGACGGGTTGAACTATGGCTACACCTTC.

The gene calls are TRBV2 and TRBJ2-5, with 11 bases matching TRBD2. The germline CDR1 and CDR2 sequences are SNHLY and FYNNEI. The CDR3 has 13 residues. Trimming removed 6 bases from V and 4 bases from J; junction bases left unmatched: 1. CDR3 in amino acids: CASRGLAGETQYF. The CDR3 coding sequence is TGTGCCAGCAGAGGACTAGCGGGAGAGACCCAGTACTTC.

The J gene is TRBJ2-1, the V gene TRBV12-3 or TRBV12-4, with TRBD1 identical over 7 bases. V shed 6 bases and J 9 bases; nucleotides not matched to a gene: 5. The CDR3 consists of 12 residues. The chain's CDR3 is CASRGQYGEQFF. Written as DNA, the CDR3 is TGTGCCAGCAGGGGACAGTACGGTGAGCAGTTCTTC.

The chain links TRBV6-6 to TRBJ1-6; the D is unclear. The CDR3 sequence is 14 residues long. Trimming shortened V by 2 bases and J by 7 bases, and 9 bases separated the two germline ends. The germline gives CDR1 MNHNY, CDR2 SVGAGI (reference sequence). CDR3 sequence reads: CASSYPELNSPLHF. CDR3 in DNA: TGTGCCAGCAGTTACCCCGAACTAAATTCACCCCTCCACTTT.

The rearrangement links TRBV4-3 to TRBJ2-3, with a weak D call TRBD1 (5 bases). The V gene's germline CDR1 is LGHNA and CDR2 YSLEER. The CDR3 consists of 13 residues. Trimming shortened V by 1 base and J by 5 bases, and 7 bases separated the two germline ends. The DNA of the CDR3 is TGCGCCAGCAGCCAAGTGGGGCGAGATACGCAGTATTTT. It is translated as CASSQVGRDTQYF.

This chain connects TRBV7-9 to TRBJ1-2; no clear D. The V gene's germline CDR1 is SEHNR and CDR2 FQNEAQ (reference sequence). V was trimmed by 5 bases and J by 5 bases, leaving 15 bases between them. The CDR3 has 14 amino acids. CDR3 in amino acids: CASSVLSGSYGYTF. The CDR3 nucleotides read TGTGCCAGCAGCGTTCTCTCGGGGAGTTATGGCTACACCTTC.

V usage is TRBV30 and J usage is TRBJ2-7; 7 nucleotides line up with TRBD1. Germline assignment: CDR1 GTSNPN and CDR2 SVGIG (reference sequence). The CDR3 runs to 13 residues. The CDR3 DNA is TGTGCATGGTCCTCACAGGGGTCCTACGAGCAGTACTTC. Translated, it gives CAWSSQGSYEQYF.

This clone was counted only a few times. The chain recombines TRBV30 with TRBJ1-3; D is perhaps TRBD1 (5 bases). Germline V gives CDR1 GTSNPN, CDR2 SVGIG (reference sequence). This CDR3 comprises 12 residues. V shed 4 bases and J shed 3 bases, with 7 bases lying between them. The CDR3 spells CAWKGVGNTIYF. CDR3 sequence (DNA): TGTGCCTGGAAAGGGGTTGGAAACACCATATATTTT. The whole variable domain, filled in from reference TRBV30 and TRBJ1-3, reads SQTIHQWPATLVQPVGSPLSLECTVEGTSNPNLYWYRQAAGRGLQLLFYSVGIGQISSEVPQNLSASRPQDRQFILSSKKLLLSDSGFYLCAWKGVGNTIYFGEGSWLTVV.

CDR3 loop: CASSQDWASGSETQYF. CDR3 bases: TGCGCCAGCAGCCAAGATTGGGCTAGCGGGAGTGAGACCCAGTACTTC. The rearrangement uses TRBV4-3 and TRBJ2-5; 10 bases are a match to TRBD2. Germline V gene sequence: CDR1 LGHNA, CDR2 YSLEER. After removal of 0 bases from V and 5 bases from J, the junction contained 6 bases not matched to a gene. The CDR3 extends over 16 amino acids.

The chain is built from TRBV6-6 and TRBJ2-5; 9 bases are shared with TRBD2. Trimming removed 2 bases from V and 3 bases from J; junction bases left unmatched: 4. The CDR3 runs 15 residues. CDR1 and CDR2 (germline): MNHNY, SVGAGI (reference sequence). The CDR3 here is CASSYAGGIKETQYF. The CDR3 DNA reads TGTGCCAGCAGTTACGCGGGGGGGATTAAAGAGACCCAGTACTTC.

The gene calls are TRBV3-1 (or the pseudogene TRBV3-2) and TRBJ1-1; D might be TRBD1 (5 bases). Germline V gene sequence: CDR1 LGHDT, CDR2 YNNKEL (reference sequence). There are 13 residues in the CDR3. Trimming cost V 1 base and J 8 bases, with 11 bases left between them. CDR3 sequence: CASSQVSAGEAFF. CDR3 nucleotide sequence: TGTGCCAGCAGCCAAGTATCGGCAGGGGAAGCTTTCTTT.

This clone was seen more than once but under ten times. The chain has TRBV10-3 and TRBJ2-3, with TRBD1 as a possible D gene (8 bases). CDR3 length: 14 amino acids. CDR1 is ENHRY, CDR2 SYGVKD, per germline. V dropped 10 bases and J dropped 1 base, with 15 bases sitting between them. Written as DNA, the CDR3 is TGTGCCACTCGAACAGGGGGGGGCACAGATACGCAGTATTTT. Translated: CATRTGGGTDTQYF.

J is TRBJ2-3 and V is TRBV27; 8 nucleotides line up with TRBD1. The germline V gene has CDR1 MNHEY and CDR2 SMNVEV (reference sequence). The CDR3 covers 15 residues. J was trimmed by 2 bases and V by 4 bases; bases with no gene match: 5. Here the CDR3 DNA reads TGTGCCAGCAGTTCAAGGACAGGGATCACAGATACGCAGTATTTT. Its protein product is CASSSRTGITDTQYF.

This chain links TRBV24-1 with TRBJ2-1; 7 bases match TRBD1. Trimming at V came to 9 bases and at J to 7 bases, leaving 20 bases not matched to a gene. Germline-derived CDR1 and CDR2 are KGHDR and SFDVKD. This CDR3 has 17 amino acids. The CDR3 region has the DNA TGTGCCACCTCCCAGGCAGGGGGATTATCTTTAGGTAATGAGCAGTTCTTC. It translates to CATSQAGGLSLGNEQFF.

J is TRBJ2-5 and V is TRBV18, with 9 bases that match TRBD2. After removal of 2 bases from V and 2 bases from J, the junction contained 3 bases not matched to a gene. Germline loops: CDR1 KGHSH, CDR2 LQKENI. CDR3 size: 15 residues. CDR3 DNA sequence: TGTGCCAGCTCACCAGCTAGCGGGGCTCAAGAGACCCAGTACTTC. It yields the protein CASSPASGAQETQYF. The full variable domain, its missing parts supplied by reference TRBV18 and TRBJ2-5, is NAGVMQNPRHLVRRRGQEARLRCSPMKGHSHVYWYRQLPEEGLKFMVYLQKENIIDESGMPKERFSAEFPKEGPSILRIQQVVRGDSAAYFCASSPASGAQETQYFGPGTRLLVL.

In this sample, this clone turned up a few times. J is TRBJ1-1 and V is TRBV19; the D is unclear. The CDR3 length is 12 residues. V lost 3 bases to trimming and J lost 3 bases, with 5 bases between them. Germline V gene lookup returns CDR1 LNHDA and CDR2 SQIVND (reference sequence). The CDR3 loop is CASSIRDTEAFF. The CDR3 coding sequence is TGTGCCAGTAGTATTCGAGACACTGAAGCTTTCTTT.

CDR3 in amino acids: CASSVGTAGNTIYF. The CDR3 DNA reads as TGTGCCAGCAGCGTCGGGACAGCAGGAAACACCATATATTTT. The chain is built from TRBV7-6 and TRBJ1-3; 7 bases agree with TRBD1. The CDR3 covers 14 residues. Germline CDR1 and CDR2: SGHVS and FNYEAQ. Germline trimming cut 5 bases from V and 4 bases from J; bases unmatched to any gene: 5.